The rows below give T cell receptor beta chains drawn from one sample of a study of vaccination effects on CD4 cells after COVID-19. Their recognized antigens are unknown. TCRdb's table, derived via immunoSEQ multiplex PCR, lists solely in-frame clones and lacks some. The data hold about 20,000 clones, with 70% to 80% observed a single time. The material was CD4+ T cells from PBMCs cultured with HCoV-229E spike peptides, obtained before COVID-19 vaccination. Receptor source: a human donor who received a COVID-19 vaccine. The CDR3 runs from the conserved cysteine through the conserved F or W. Fields, in order: CDR3 DNA, CDR3 protein, V gene, J gene, clone size, D gene. The D gene is left open where the match is weak. Size tells how often a clone was seen (once, few, many) or the class of an expanded clone, and some rows leave it out.

TGTGCCAGTAGCGGGGGGGACGATACAGATACGCAGTATTTT,CASSGGDDTDTQYF,TRBV19,TRBJ2-3,.,TRBD2
TGCAGCGTTGGGCGGGACTCCTCAAGCACAGATACGCAGTATTTT,CSVGRDSSSTDTQYF,TRBV29-1,TRBJ2-3,.,.
TGTGCCGGGGGGGTTAGCGGAAAACAAGAGACCCAGTACTTC,CAGGVSGKQETQYF,TRBV7-9,TRBJ2-5,.,TRBD2
TGTGCCAGCAGAGACACCGACTATAACACTGAAGCTTTCTTT,CASRDTDYNTEAFF,TRBV28,TRBJ1-1,few,.
TGCGCCAGCAGCTTGGCCGGCAGGGGGCGCGGGGAGACCCAGTACTTC,CASSLAGRGRGETQYF,TRBV5-1,TRBJ2-5,.,TRBD1
TGCGCCAGCAGCCAAGGTAACAGGGCAAATGGCTACACCTTC,CASSQGNRANGYTF,TRBV4-1,TRBJ1-2,.,.
TGTGCCAGCTCACAGACCATGGGGGACAGCTCTGGAAACACCATATATTTT,CASSQTMGDSSGNTIYF,TRBV18,TRBJ1-3,.,TRBD1
TGCGCCAGCAGCACCGCCCAGGGTGCGGAGACCCAGTACTTC,CASSTAQGAETQYF,TRBV5-1,TRBJ2-5,.,.
TGTGCCAGCAGCACCAGGACAGGCGCTAACTATGGCTACACCTTC,CASSTRTGANYGYTF,TRBV11-2,TRBJ1-2,.,TRBD1
TGCGCCAGCAGCCTCCGACAGGGGGGTCGGTCACCCCTCCACTTT,CASSLRQGGRSPLHF,TRBV5-1,TRBJ1-6,.,TRBD1
TGCGCCAGCACCTCGACAGGGACTCAAGAGACCCAGTACTTC,CASTSTGTQETQYF,TRBV5-1,TRBJ2-5,.,.
TGTGCCAGCAGTGTGAAATACGAGCAGTACTTC,CASSVKYEQYF,TRBV2,TRBJ2-7,.,.
TGTGCCAGCAGCTTACAGCTAAACACTGAAGCTTTCTTT,CASSLQLNTEAFF,TRBV7-9,TRBJ1-1,.,.
TGTGCCAGCAGCCGAGACCGAACAGCAACTGAAGCTTTCTTT,CASSRDRTATEAFF,TRBV7-8,TRBJ1-1,.,.
TGTGCCAGTAGTAGGGGATTGAACAGGGGTGGAAGAATGAACACTGAAGCTTTCTTT,CASSRGLNRGGRMNTEAFF,TRBV19,TRBJ1-1,.,TRBD1
TGTGCCAGCAGCCGAACAGGGGGAAACACCATATATTTT,CASSRTGGNTIYF,TRBV5-4,TRBJ1-3,few,.
TGTGCCAGCAGGTCCCTAGCGGGGGCTAATGAGCAGTTCTTC,CASRSLAGANEQFF,TRBV28,TRBJ2-1,.,TRBD2
TGTGCCAGCAGCCCCGGACACGACTACAATGAGCAGTTCTTC,CASSPGHDYNEQFF,TRBV5-4,TRBJ2-1,.,.
TGTGCCACCGAGAGGACGGGCTACACCTTC,CATERTGYTF,TRBV15,TRBJ1-2,few,.
TGTGCCAGCAGACAGGGGACCCTTTCACCCCTCCACTTT,CASRQGTLSPLHF,TRBV2,TRBJ1-6,.,TRBD1